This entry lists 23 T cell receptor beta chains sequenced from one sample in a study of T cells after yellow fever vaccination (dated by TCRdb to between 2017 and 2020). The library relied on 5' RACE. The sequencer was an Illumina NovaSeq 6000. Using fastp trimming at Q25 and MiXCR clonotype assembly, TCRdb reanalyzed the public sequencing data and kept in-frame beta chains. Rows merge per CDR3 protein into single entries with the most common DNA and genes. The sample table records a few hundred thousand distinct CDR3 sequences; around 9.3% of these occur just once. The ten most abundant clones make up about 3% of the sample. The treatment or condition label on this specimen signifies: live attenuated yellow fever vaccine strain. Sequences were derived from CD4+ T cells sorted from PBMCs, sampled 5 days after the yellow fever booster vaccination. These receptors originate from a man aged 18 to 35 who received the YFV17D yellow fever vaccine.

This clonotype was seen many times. CDR3 amino acids: CASSHPAGTEGNTIYF. In DNA form, the CDR3 reads TGTGCCAGCAGCCATCCCGCCGGGACTGAAGGAAACACCATATATTTT. The chain links TRBV12-3 or TRBV12-4 to TRBJ1-3; weak D call: TRBD1 (5 bases). Trimming pared 6 bases from V and 4 bases from J, leaving 19 bases between. CDR3 length: 16 residues.

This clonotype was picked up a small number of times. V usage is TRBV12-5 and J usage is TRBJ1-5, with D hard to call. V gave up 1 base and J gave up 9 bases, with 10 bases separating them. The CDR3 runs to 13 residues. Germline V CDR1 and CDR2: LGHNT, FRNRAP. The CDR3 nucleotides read TGTGCTAGTGGTTTGGAAGTCCGAGTGCCCCAGCATTTT. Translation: CASGLEVRVPQHF.

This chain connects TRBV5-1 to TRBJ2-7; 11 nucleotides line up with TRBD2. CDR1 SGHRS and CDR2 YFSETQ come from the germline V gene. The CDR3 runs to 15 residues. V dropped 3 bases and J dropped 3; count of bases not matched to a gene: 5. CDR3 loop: CASSSTSGGDYEQYF. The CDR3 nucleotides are TGCGCCAGCAGCTCCACTAGCGGGGGTGACTACGAGCAGTACTTC.

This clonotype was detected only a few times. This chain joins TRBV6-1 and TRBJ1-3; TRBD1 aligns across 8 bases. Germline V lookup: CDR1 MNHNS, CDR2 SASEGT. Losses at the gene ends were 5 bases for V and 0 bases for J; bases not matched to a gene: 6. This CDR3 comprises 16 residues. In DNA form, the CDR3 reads TGTGCCAGCAGTCGCGACAGGGGAAACTCTGGAAACACCATATATTTT. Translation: CASSRDRGNSGNTIYF.

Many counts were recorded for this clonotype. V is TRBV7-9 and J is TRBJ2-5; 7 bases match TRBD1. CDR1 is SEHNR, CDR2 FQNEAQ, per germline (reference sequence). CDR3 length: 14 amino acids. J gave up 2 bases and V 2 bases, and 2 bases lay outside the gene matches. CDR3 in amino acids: CASSLQGVQETQYF. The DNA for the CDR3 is TGTGCCAGCAGCTTACAGGGGGTTCAAGAGACCCAGTACTTC. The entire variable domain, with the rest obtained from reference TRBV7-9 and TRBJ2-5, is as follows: DTGVSQNPRHKITKRGQNVTFRCDPISEHNRLYWYRQTLGQGPEFLTYFQNEAQLEKSRLLSDRFSAERPKGSFSTLEIQRTEQGDSAMYLCASSLQGVQETQYFGPGTRLLVL.

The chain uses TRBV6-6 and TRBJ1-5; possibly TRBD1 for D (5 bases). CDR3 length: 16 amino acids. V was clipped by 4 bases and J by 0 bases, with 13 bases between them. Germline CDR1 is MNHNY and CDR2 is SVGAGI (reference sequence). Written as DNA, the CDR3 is TGTGCCAGCAGTTCGGGGCTCCTTTATAGCAATCAGCCCCAGCATTTT. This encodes CASSSGLLYSNQPQHF.

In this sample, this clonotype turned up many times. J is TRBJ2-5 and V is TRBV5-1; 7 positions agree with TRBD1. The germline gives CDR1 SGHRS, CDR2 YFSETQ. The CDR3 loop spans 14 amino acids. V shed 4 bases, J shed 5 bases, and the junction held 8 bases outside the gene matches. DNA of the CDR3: TGCGCCAGCAGCAGAGCCGACAGGGCTGAGACCCAGTACTTC. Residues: CASSRADRAETQYF.

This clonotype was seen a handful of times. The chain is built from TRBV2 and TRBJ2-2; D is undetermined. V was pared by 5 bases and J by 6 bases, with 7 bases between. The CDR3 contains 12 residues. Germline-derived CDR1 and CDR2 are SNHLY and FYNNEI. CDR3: CASSTPPGELFF. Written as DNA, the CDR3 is TGTGCCAGCAGTACCCCCCCCGGGGAGCTGTTTTTT.

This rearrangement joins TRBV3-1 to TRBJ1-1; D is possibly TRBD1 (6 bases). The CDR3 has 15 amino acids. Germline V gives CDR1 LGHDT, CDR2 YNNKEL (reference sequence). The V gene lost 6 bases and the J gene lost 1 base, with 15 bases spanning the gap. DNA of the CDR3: TGTGCCAGCAGAGTAGATTCGGGACAGAACACTGAAGCTTTCTTT. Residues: CASRVDSGQNTEAFF.

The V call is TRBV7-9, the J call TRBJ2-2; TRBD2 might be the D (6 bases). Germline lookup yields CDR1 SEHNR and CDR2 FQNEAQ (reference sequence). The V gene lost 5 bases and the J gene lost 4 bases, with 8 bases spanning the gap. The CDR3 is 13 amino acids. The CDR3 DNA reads TGTGCCAGCAGCGAAGCGGGCACCGGGGAGCTGTTTTTT. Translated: CASSEAGTGELFF.

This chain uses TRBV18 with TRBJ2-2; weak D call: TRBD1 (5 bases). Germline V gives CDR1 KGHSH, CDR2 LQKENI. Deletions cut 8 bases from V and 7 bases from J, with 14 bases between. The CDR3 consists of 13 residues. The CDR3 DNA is TGTGCCAGCACCCCCTTTGACAGCGGGGAGCTGTTTTTT. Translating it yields CASTPFDSGELFF.

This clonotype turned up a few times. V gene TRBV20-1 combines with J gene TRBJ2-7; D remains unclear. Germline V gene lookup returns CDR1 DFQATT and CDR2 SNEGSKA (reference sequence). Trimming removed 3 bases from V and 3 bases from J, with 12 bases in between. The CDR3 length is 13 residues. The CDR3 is CSASGRANYEQYV. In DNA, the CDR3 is TGCAGTGCTAGTGGCCGGGCCAACTACGAGCAGTACGTC.

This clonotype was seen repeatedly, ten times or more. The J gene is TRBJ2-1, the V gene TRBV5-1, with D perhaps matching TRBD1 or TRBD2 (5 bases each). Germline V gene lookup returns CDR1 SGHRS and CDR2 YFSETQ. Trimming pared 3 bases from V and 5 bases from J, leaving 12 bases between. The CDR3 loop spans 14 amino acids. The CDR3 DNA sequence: TGCGCCAGCAGCTGGGCAGGGAGAGACAATGAGCAGTTCTTC. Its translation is CASSWAGRDNEQFF.

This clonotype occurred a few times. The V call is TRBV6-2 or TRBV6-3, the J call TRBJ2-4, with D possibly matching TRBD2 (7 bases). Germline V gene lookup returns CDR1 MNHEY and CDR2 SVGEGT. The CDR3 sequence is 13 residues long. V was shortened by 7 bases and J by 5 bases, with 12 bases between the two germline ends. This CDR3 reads CASKWGGQNIQYF. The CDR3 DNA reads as TGTGCCAGCAAATGGGGGGGCCAAAACATTCAGTACTTC.

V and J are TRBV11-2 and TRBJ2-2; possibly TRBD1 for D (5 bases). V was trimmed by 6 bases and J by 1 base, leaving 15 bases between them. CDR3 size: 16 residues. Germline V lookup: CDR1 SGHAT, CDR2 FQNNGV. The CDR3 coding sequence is TGTGCCAGCAGATGGATGAGACAGAAGAACACCGGGGAGCTGTTTTTT. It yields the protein CASRWMRQKNTGELFF.

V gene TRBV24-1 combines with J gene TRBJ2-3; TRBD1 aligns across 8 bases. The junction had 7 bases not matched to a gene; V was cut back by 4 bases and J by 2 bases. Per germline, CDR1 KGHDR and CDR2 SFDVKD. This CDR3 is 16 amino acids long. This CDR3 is CATSDSDREATDTQYF. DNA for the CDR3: TGTGCCACCAGTGACTCGGACAGGGAAGCCACAGATACGCAGTATTTT.

Here the CDR3 reads CASSRTQEAFF. Here the CDR3 DNA reads TGTGCCAGCAGTCGAACACAGGAGGCTTTCTTT. The J gene is TRBJ1-1, the V gene TRBV7-9, with TRBD1 as a possible D gene (5 bases). The length of the CDR3 is 11 residues. Germline CDR1 SEHNR, CDR2 FQNEAQ (reference sequence). Trimming left V 6 bases short and J 11 bases short, with 13 bases between. The entire variable domain, with the rest obtained from reference TRBV7-9 and TRBJ1-1, is as follows: DTGVSQNPRHKITKRGQNVTFRCDPISEHNRLYWYRQTLGQGPEFLTYFQNEAQLEKSRLLSDRFSAERPKGSFSTLEIQRTEQGDSAMYLCASSRTQEAFFGQGTRLTVV.

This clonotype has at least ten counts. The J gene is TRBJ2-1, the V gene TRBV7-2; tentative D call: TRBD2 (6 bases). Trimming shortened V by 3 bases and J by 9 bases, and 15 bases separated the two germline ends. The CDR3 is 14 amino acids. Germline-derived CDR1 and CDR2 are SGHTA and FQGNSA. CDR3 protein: CASSFTWDLGEQFF. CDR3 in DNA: TGTGCCAGCAGCTTTACGTGGGACTTGGGTGAGCAGTTCTTC.

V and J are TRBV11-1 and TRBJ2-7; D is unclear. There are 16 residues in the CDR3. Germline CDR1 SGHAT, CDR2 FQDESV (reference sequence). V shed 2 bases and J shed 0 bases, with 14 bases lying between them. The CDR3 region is CASSLSSTLSSYEQYV. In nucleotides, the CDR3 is TGTGCCAGCAGCTTATCGTCGACATTGAGCTCCTACGAGCAGTACGTC.

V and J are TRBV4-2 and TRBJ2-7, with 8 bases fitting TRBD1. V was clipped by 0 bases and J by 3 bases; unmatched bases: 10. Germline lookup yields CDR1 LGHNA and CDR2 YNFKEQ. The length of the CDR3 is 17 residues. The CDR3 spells CASSQDMHGTGVYEQYF. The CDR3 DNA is TGTGCCAGCAGCCAAGATATGCACGGGACAGGAGTCTACGAGCAGTACTTC.

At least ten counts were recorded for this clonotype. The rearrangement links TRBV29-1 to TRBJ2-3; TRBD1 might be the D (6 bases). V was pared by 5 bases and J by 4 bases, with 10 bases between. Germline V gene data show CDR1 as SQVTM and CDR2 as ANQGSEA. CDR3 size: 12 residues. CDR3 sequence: CSVQGSPDTQYF. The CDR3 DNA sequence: TGCAGCGTTCAGGGGAGTCCAGATACGCAGTATTTT.

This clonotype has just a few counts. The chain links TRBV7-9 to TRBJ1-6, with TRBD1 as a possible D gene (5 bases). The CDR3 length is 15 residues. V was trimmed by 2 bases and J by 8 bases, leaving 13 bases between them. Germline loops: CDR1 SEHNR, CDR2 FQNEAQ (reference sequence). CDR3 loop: CASSLIARGDSPLHF. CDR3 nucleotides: TGTGCCAGCAGCTTAATAGCCCGGGGGGATTCACCCCTCCACTTT.

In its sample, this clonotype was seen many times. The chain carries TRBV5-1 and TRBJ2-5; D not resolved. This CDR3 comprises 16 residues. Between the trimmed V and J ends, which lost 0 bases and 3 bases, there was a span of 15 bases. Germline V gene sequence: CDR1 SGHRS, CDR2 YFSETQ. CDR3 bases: TGCGCCAGCAGCTTGGCCTCACTCGAGTTCGAAGAGACCCAGTACTTC. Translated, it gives CASSLASLEFEETQYF.